This T cell receptor beta chain was captured by sequencing in a study of cytomegalovirus exposure and HLA in healthy donors. The V gene's germline CDR1 is SGHVS and CDR2 FNYEAQ. V was clipped by 3 bases and J by 2 bases; unmatched bases: 7. The CDR3 has 15 residues. The PCR contained 60 Vbeta and 13 Jbeta primers. The table came from immunoSEQ multiplex PCR; TCRdb's copy has only in-frame clones and leaves some out. This table holds fewer than 200,000 clones, 83% found once. The source is a man aged 40-55 years in good health and CMV-seropositive. The source material was PBMCs. The genes are TRBV7-6 and TRBJ2-7; 7 nucleotides agree with TRBD2. CDR3 in DNA: TGTGCCAGCAGCTTGGAAGCCGGGAGGCCCTACGAGCAGTACTTC. The encoded protein is CASSLEAGRPYEQYF.